The 11 T cell receptor beta chains below were found in one sample sequenced in a study of OX40 agonist ivuxolimab in advanced cancers. The table came from immunoSEQ multiplex PCR; TCRdb's copy has only in-frame clones and leaves some out. Among roughly 46,000 clones listed, roughly 88% were seen once. The sample here was CD4+ or CD8+ T cells sorted from blood, taken in a trial of the OX40 agonist ivuxolimab. These receptors were taken from an adult with an advanced solid tumor such as melanoma, head and neck, liver or kidney cancer.

V usage is TRBV6-5 and J usage is TRBJ2-4; D unclear. This CDR3 region has 14 residues. Germline values: CDR1 MNHEY, CDR2 SVGAGI. Trimming took off 5 bases at V and 1 base at J, with 9 bases between the two ends. CDR3 region: CASSTQAAKNIQYF. CDR3 coding DNA: TGTGCCAGCAGTACGCAGGCGGCCAAAAACATTCAGTACTTC.

The chain employs TRBV7-6 and TRBJ2-7; D unresolved. Germline V gives CDR1 SGHVS, CDR2 FNYEAQ. Between the trimmed V and J ends, which lost 5 bases and 3 bases, there was a span of 8 bases. The CDR3 extends over 12 amino acids. This chain's CDR3 is CASSEPGYEQYF. The CDR3 DNA is TGTGCCAGCAGCGAACCGGGCTACGAGCAGTACTTC.

J is TRBJ1-5 and V is TRBV10-3, with TRBD1 matching over 8 bases. CDR3 size: 15 residues. Trimming removed 0 bases from V and 4 bases from J; junction bases left unmatched: 2. Germline V CDR1 and CDR2: ENHRY, SYGVKD. CDR3 coding DNA: TGTGCCATCAGTGAGTCGACAGGGGTGAATCAGCCCCAGCATTTT. Translated: CAISESTGVNQPQHF.

This clone was observed once. The chain recombines TRBV28 with TRBJ2-6; no clear D gene. The CDR3 totals 16 residues. The V gene's germline CDR1 is MDHEN and CDR2 SYDVKM. V shed 6 bases and J shed 0 bases, with 12 bases lying between them. The CDR3 DNA follows: TGTGCCAGCAGCCTCGGGTCTTCCTCTGGGGCCAACGTCCTGACTTTC. Encoded protein: CASSLGSSSGANVLTF. Complete variable domain (other parts from reference TRBV28 and TRBJ2-6): DVKVTQSSRYLVKRTGEKVFLECVQDMDHENMFWYRQDPGLGLRLIYFSYDVKMKEKGDIPEGYSVSREKKERFSLILESASTNQTSMYLCASSLGSSSGANVLTFGAGSRLTVL.

The rearrangement uses TRBV9 and TRBJ2-5, with TRBD2 identical over 10 bases. The V and J ends lost 0 bases and 5 bases, in that order; junction bases with no gene match: 1. Germline V CDR1 and CDR2: SGDLS, YYNGEE. The CDR3 is made up of 14 amino acids. CDR3 bases: TGTGCCAGCAGCGTAGCTAGCGGGAGTGAGACCCAGTACTTC. Translated: CASSVASGSETQYF.

As for this clone: Sequence at one end of the junction differs from germline and may be a read error. Different DNA sequences within this sample yield the same CDR3. The V gene is TRBV9, the J gene TRBJ2-7; the D gene is possibly TRBD2 (5 bases). Germline assignment: CDR1 SGDLS and CDR2 YYNGEE. The CDR3 loop spans 14 amino acids. The CDR3 reads CASGDAGRPYEQYF. CDR3 nucleotide sequence: TGTGCCAGCGGCGACGCGGGCCGACCCTATGAGCAGTACTTC.

The J gene is TRBJ1-5, the V gene TRBV6-5; D remains ambiguous. Germline V gene data show CDR1 as MNHEY and CDR2 as SVGAGI. The CDR3 covers 13 residues. V was cut by 5 bases and J by 4 bases, with 9 bases left in between. The CDR3 here is CASSIGRNQPQHF. DNA of the CDR3: TGTGCCAGCAGTATCGGGAGAAATCAGCCCCAGCATTTT.

This clone occurred a few times. This chain uses TRBV10-3 with TRBJ2-5, with 10 bases fitting TRBD1. Germline CDR1 and CDR2: ENHRY and SYGVKD. This CDR3 contains 14 residues. Trimming at V came to 4 bases and at J to 3 bases, leaving 2 bases not matched to a gene. The CDR3 region is CAISGGQGEETQYF. Written as DNA, the CDR3 is TGTGCCATCAGTGGAGGACAGGGGGAAGAGACCCAGTACTTC.

The rearrangement links TRBV7-8 to TRBJ1-6; tentatively, D is TRBD1 (5 bases). The CDR3 covers 14 residues. V was trimmed by 3 bases and J by 7 bases, leaving 10 bases between them. Germline values: CDR1 SGHVS, CDR2 FQNEAQ. This CDR3 is CASSFRDGNSPLHF. As DNA, the CDR3 is TGTGCCAGCAGCTTCCGGGACGGGAATTCACCCCTCCACTTT.

The chain links TRBV19 to TRBJ2-7; 7 bases align to TRBD2. After removal of 3 bases from V and 2 bases from J, the junction contained 4 bases not matched to a gene. CDR3 length: 14 residues. The V gene's germline CDR1 is LNHDA and CDR2 SQIVND (reference sequence). CDR3 amino acids: CASSMAREPYEQYF. CDR3 DNA sequence: TGTGCCAGTAGTATGGCGCGGGAGCCCTACGAGCAGTACTTC. The variable domain in full, with the rest retrieved from reference TRBV19 and TRBJ2-7, is DGGITQSPKYLFRKEGQNVTLSCEQNLNHDAMYWYRQDPGQGLRLIYYSQIVNDFQKGDIAEGYSVSREKKESFPLTVTSAQKNPTAFYLCASSMAREPYEQYFGPGTRLTVT.

CDR3 nucleotides: TGCGCCAGCAGCCAAGTTGGCGGGAGATCCTACAATGAGCAGTTCTTC. As protein: CASSQVGGRSYNEQFF. The chain recombines TRBV4-1 with TRBJ2-1; 7 bases agree with TRBD2. The CDR3 spans 16 residues. Germline-derived CDR1 and CDR2 are MGHRA and YSYEKL. The V and J ends lost 1 base and 1 base, in that order; junction bases with no gene match: 4.